This T cell receptor (beta chain) was sequenced in a study of blood T cells in healthy people across ages. Notes on the study in general: Conclusively comparing naive with antigen-experienced cells was impossible with unsorted PBMCs.

A sample-barcoded 5' primer and a J-beta primer mix were used in a second PCR of roughly 6 to 11 cycles. The study obtained at least 3 million CDR3-containing paired-end reads from every sample. TCRdb re-derived calls from the 5' RACE reads in MiXCR, one entry per CDR3 protein. The table includes 750,000 to 1,000,000 distinct CDR3 sequences, around 29% detected once. On this clonotype itself: Its antigen is still unknown.

Individuals who donated were healthy Caucasians from Russia aged roughly 6 to 100. The same sample was also studied in work on T cells of mothers and their children.

This TCR derives from a woman aged 40 to 49 in good health. The sample comprised blood.

CDR3 bases: TGTGCCAGCAGCTTAATAGGTAGCGAGTACAATGAGCAGTTCTTC. Amino acid sequence: CASSLIGSEYNEQFF. This chain links TRBV7-2 with TRBJ2-1; tentatively, D is TRBD2 (5 bases). Trimming removed 2 bases at V and 4 bases at J, with 12 bases between. The CDR3 consists of 15 residues. CDR1 is SGHTA and CDR2 is FQGNSA in the germline V gene.